This TCR beta chain was captured in a study of T cell responses to AZD1222 COVID-19 vaccine. Measured with immunoSEQ multiplex PCR; TCRdb has only the in-frame clones, and not every one. The sample carries 160,000 or so clones, more than 80% recorded once. Trimming removed 2 bases from V and 4 bases from J, with 11 bases in between. Germline CDR1 GTSNPN, CDR2 SVGIG (reference sequence). The CDR3 is 13 amino acids. The chain carries TRBV30 and TRBJ1-2; D is unclear. Material: peripheral blood, obtained 28 days after the second dose of the MenACWY control vaccine. This receptor was obtained from an adult who received the MenACWY meningococcal vaccine as a control. For the CDR3, the DNA is TGTGCCTGGAGTCCGGGATCGGGCTATGGCTACACCTTC. It translates to CAWSPGSGYGYTF. Complete variable domain (other parts from reference TRBV30 and TRBJ1-2): SQTIHQWPATLVQPVGSPLSLECTVEGTSNPNLYWYRQAAGRGLQLLFYSVGIGQISSEVPQNLSASRPQDRQFILSSKKLLLSDSGFYLCAWSPGSGYGYTFGSGTRLTVV.